This T cell receptor beta chain was identified in a study of cytomegalovirus exposure and HLA in healthy donors. Details on this clone: Its antigen is not known.

The CDR3 length is 16 residues. CDR1 SGHVS and CDR2 FQNEAQ come from the germline V gene. V lost 5 bases, J lost 2 bases, and 11 bases stayed unmatched. The study, taken as a whole, reports: Reports credit the classifier with highly specific, highly sensitive diagnosis of cytomegalovirus status. The dataset shows that most TCR sequences were rare, while some public TCRs occurred in many donors. Clusters of TCRs from the first cohort tended to co-occur in the roughly 120 validation repertoires (as a later analysis found).

Measured with immunoSEQ multiplex PCR; TCRdb has only the in-frame clones, and not every one. The profile shows about 310,000 clones, roughly 88% of them singletons. The V and J genes are TRBV7-8 and TRBJ2-7; TRBD1 matches at 8 bases. Specimen: PBMCs. The sequence derives from a man aged 25-45 years in good health and CMV-seronegative. This CDR3 reads CASSLSGTGETYEQYF. In DNA form, the CDR3 reads TGTGCCAGCAGCCTATCCGGGACAGGAGAAACCTACGAGCAGTACTTC.